This T cell receptor (beta chain) was identified in a study of cytomegalovirus exposure and HLA in healthy donors. Study overall: Researchers found that roughly 77% of some 400 genotyped donors fell within the Caucasian-associated ancestry cluster. The study's findings and limits: Available immune exposure information was restricted to CMV serostatus only. Earlier analysis found most TCR beta V segments productive about 87% or about 30% of the time.

It was with 60 Vbeta and 13 Jbeta primers that the PCR ran. The method was immunoSEQ multiplex PCR; TCRdb's version includes in-frame clones alone and lacks a portion of them. The sample lists approximately 100,000 clones; roughly 79% were seen once. Notes on this clone: Its matching antigen is unknown.

The CDR3 consists of 15 residues. V lost 5 bases, J lost 0 bases, and 13 bases lay in between. Looked up from germline, CDR1 is SEHNR and CDR2 is FQNEAQ (reference sequence). This TCR derives from a woman between 45 and 65 years old in good health and CMV-seropositive. Sequencing input: PBMCs. The V and J genes are TRBV7-9 and TRBJ2-5; D is uncertain. CDR3 loop: CASSPFSEYQETQYF. The CDR3 region has the DNA TGTGCCAGCAGCCCCTTTTCGGAGTACCAAGAGACCCAGTACTTC.